This T cell receptor (beta chain) was retrieved from a study of T-cell reconstitution after alpha-beta-depleted transplantation in children. To note about this clonotype: Its antigen is currently unknown.

Preparing the TCRbeta library involved the use of unique molecular identifiers. TCRdb redid the calling of the PCR reads with MiXCR, one entry per CDR3 protein. The table lists around 440,000 distinct CDR3 sequences, roughly 16% of them singletons. Trimming left V 0 bases short and J 5 bases short, with 10 bases between. Germline-derived CDR1 and CDR2 are ENHRY and SYGVKD. The CDR3 has 14 residues. Overall study results and limits: In patients about two months after transplant, alpha-beta T cells reportedly arose from several hundred expanded graft clones.

The chain employs TRBV10-3 and TRBJ2-5, with a tentative D call TRBD2 (6 bases). This material consisted of PBMCs, mostly from graft donor cells, taken 360 days after TCRalphabeta/CD19-depleted stem cell transplant. This receptor was taken from a boy younger than two who had a stem cell transplant for Wiskott-Aldrich syndrome, so the T cells may come from the graft donor. CDR3 loop: CAISESRGLETQYF. In DNA, the CDR3 is TGTGCCATCAGTGAGTCGCGGGGTTTGGAGACCCAGTACTTC.